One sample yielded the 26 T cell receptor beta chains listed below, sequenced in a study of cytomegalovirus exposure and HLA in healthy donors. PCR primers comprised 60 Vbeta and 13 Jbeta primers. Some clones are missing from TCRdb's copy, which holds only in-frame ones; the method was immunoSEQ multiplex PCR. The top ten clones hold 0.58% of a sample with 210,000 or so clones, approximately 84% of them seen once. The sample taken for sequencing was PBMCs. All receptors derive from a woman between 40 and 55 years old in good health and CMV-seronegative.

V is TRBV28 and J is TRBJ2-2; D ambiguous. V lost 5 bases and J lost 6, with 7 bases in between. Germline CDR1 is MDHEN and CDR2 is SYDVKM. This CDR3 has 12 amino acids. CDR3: CASSEPPGELFF. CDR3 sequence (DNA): TGTGCCAGCAGTGAGCCACCCGGGGAGCTGTTTTTT.

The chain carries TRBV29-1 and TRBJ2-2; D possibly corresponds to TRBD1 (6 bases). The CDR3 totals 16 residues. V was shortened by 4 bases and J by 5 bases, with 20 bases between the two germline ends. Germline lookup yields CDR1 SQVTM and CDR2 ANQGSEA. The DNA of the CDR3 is TGCAGCGTTGGGGGAATACAGGGCGAAGTTACCGGGGAGCTGTTTTTT. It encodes CSVGGIQGEVTGELFF.

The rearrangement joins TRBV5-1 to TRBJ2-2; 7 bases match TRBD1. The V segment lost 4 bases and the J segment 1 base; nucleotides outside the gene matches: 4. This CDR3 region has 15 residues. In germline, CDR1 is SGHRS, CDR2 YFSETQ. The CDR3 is CASSTRTGNTGELFF. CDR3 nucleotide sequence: TGCGCCAGCAGCACCCGGACAGGGAACACCGGGGAGCTGTTTTTT.

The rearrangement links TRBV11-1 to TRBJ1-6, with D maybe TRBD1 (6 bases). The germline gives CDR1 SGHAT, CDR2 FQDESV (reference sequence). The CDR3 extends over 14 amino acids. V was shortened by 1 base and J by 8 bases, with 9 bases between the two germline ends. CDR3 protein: CASSLETGHSPLHF. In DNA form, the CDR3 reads TGTGCCAGCAGCTTAGAGACAGGCCATTCACCCCTCCACTTT.

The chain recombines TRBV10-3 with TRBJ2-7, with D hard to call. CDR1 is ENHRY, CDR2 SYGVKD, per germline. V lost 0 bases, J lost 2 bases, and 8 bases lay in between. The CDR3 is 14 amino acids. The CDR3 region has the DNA TGTGCCATCAGTGAGTCGAGTAGAGCCTACGAGCAGTACTTC. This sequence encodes CAISESSRAYEQYF.

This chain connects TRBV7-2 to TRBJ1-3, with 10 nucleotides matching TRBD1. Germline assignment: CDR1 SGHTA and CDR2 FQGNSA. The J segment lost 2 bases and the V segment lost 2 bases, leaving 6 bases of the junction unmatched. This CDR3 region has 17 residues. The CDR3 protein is CASSLSSGTGAGNTIYF. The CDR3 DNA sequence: TGTGCCAGCAGCTTAAGCTCCGGGACAGGGGCTGGAAACACCATATATTTT.

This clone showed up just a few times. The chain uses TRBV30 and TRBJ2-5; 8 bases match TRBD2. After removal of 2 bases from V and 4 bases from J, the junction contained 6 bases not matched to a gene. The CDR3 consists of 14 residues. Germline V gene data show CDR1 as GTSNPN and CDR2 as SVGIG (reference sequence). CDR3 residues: CAWSTHGGGETQYF. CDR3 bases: TGTGCCTGGAGTACCCACGGGGGGGGAGAGACCCAGTACTTC.

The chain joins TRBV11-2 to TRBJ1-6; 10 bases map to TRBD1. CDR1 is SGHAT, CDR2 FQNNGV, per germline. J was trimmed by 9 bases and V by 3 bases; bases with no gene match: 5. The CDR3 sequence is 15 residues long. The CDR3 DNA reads TGTGCCAGCAGCTTCGACAGGGGGCGCGGTTCACCCCTCCACTTT. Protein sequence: CASSFDRGRGSPLHF.

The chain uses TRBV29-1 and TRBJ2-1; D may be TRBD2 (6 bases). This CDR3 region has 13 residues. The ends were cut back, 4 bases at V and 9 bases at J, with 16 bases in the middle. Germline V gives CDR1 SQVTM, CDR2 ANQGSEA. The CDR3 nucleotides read TGCAGCGTTGTGACTAGTGCGGTGTCTGAGCAGTTCTTC. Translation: CSVVTSAVSEQFF.

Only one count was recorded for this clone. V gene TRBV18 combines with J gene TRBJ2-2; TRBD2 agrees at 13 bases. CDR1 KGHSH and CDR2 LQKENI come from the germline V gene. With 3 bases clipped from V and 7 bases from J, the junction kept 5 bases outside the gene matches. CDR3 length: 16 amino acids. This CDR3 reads CASSPGTSGVGGELFF. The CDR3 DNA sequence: TGTGCCAGCTCACCTGGGACTAGCGGGGTCGGCGGGGAGCTGTTTTTT.

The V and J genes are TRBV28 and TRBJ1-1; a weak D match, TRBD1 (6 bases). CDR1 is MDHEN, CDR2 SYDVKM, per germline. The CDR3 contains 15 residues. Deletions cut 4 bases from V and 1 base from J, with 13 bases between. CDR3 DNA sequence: TGTGCCAGCAGTTCGCCGGGACAAGGGAACACTGAAGCTTTCTTT. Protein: CASSSPGQGNTEAFF.

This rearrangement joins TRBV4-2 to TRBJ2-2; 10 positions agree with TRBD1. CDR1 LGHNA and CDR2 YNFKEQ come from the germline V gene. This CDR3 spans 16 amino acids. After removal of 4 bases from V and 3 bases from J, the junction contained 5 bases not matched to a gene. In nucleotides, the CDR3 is TGTGCCAGCAGCCCCATTGGGACAGGGGACACCGGGGAGCTGTTTTTT. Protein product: CASSPIGTGDTGELFF.

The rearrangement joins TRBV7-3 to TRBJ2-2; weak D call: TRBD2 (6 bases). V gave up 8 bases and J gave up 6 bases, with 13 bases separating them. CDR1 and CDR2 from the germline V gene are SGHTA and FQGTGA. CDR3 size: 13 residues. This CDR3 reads CASSQGLAGELFF. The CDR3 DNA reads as TGTGCCAGCTCTCAGGGACTTGCCGGGGAGCTGTTTTTT.

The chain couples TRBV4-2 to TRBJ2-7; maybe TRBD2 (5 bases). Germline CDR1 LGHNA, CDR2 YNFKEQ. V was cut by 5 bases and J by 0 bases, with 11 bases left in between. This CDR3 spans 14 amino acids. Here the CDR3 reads CASSGLQSSYEQYF. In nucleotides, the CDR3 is TGTGCCAGCAGCGGACTCCAGAGCTCCTACGAGCAGTACTTC.

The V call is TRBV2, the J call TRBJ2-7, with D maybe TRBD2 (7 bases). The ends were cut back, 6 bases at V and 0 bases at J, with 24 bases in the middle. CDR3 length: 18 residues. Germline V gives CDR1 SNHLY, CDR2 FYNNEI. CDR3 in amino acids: CASRIQPSGQHHSYEQYF. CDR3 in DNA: TGTGCCAGCAGGATTCAGCCTAGCGGACAGCATCACTCCTACGAGCAGTACTTC.

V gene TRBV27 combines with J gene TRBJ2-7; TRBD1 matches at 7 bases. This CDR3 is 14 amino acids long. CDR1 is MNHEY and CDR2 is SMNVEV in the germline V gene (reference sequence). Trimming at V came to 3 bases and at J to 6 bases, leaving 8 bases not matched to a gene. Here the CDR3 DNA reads TGTGCCAGCAGTTTCAACAGGGGTCTACGCGAGCAGTACTTC. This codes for CASSFNRGLREQYF.

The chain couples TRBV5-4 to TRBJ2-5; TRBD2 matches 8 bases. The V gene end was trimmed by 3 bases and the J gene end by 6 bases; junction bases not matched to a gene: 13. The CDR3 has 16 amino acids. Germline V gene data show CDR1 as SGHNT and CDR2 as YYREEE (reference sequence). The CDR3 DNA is TGTGCCAGCAGCTCTGGGAGGGTTAGCGGGGTAAAGACCCAGTACTTC. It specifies CASSSGRVSGVKTQYF.

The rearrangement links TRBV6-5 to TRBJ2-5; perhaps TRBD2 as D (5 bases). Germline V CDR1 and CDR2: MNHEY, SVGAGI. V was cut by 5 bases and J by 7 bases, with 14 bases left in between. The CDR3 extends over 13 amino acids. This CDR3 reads CASSRGRHGTQYF. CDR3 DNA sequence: TGTGCCAGCAGTCGGGGTCGCCATGGGACCCAGTACTTC.

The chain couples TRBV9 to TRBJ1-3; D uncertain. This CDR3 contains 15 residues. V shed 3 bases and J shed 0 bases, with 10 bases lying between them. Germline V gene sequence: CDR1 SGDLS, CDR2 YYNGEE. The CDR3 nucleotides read TGTGCCAGCAGCGCGACACCCCACTCTGGAAACACCATATATTTT. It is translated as CASSATPHSGNTIYF.

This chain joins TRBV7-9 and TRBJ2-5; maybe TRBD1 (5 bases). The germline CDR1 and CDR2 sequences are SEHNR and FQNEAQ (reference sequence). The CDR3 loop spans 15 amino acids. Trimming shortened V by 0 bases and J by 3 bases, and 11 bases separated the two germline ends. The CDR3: CASSLAGQGKETQYF. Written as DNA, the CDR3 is TGTGCCAGCAGCTTAGCTGGGCAGGGCAAAGAGACCCAGTACTTC.

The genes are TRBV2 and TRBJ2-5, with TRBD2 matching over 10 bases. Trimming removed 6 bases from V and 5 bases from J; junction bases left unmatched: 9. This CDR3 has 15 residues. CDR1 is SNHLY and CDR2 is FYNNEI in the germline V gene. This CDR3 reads CASRVSTSGLETQYF. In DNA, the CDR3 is TGTGCCAGCAGGGTTTCGACTAGCGGGCTGGAGACCCAGTACTTC.

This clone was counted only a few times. The CDR3 DNA is TGTGCCAGCAGCTTGGGGGCCCAAGAGACCCAGTACTTC. Protein sequence: CASSLGAQETQYF. This rearrangement joins TRBV5-4 to TRBJ2-5; D is uncertain. The germline V gene has CDR1 SGHNT and CDR2 YYREEE (reference sequence). The CDR3 runs 13 residues. V was cut by 0 bases and J by 1 base, with 4 bases left in between.

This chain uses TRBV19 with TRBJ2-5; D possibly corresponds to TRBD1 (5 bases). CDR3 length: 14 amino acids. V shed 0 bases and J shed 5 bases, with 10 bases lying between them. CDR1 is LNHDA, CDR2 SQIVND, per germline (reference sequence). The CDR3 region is CASSIDAGSETQYF. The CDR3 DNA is TGTGCCAGTAGTATAGACGCAGGGTCCGAGACCCAGTACTTC.

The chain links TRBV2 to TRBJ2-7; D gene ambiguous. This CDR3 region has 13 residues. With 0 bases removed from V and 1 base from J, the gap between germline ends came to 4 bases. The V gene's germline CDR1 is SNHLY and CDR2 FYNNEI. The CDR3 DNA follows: TGTGCCAGCAGTGAAGCGCGGTCCTACGAGCAGTACTTC. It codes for CASSEARSYEQYF. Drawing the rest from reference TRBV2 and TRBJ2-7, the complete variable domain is EPEVTQTPSHQVTQMGQEVILRCVPISNHLYFYWYRQILGQKVEFLVSFYNNEISEKSEIFDDQFSVERPDGSNFTLKIRSTKLEDSAMYFCASSEARSYEQYFGPGTRLTVT.

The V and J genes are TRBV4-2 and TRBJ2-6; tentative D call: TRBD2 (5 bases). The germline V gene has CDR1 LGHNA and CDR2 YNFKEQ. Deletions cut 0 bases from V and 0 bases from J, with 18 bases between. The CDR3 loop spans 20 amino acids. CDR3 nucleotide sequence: TGTGCCAGCAGCCAAGAGACGATGGTCCGGGGATTCTCTGGGGCCAACGTCCTGACTTTC. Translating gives CASSQETMVRGFSGANVLTF.

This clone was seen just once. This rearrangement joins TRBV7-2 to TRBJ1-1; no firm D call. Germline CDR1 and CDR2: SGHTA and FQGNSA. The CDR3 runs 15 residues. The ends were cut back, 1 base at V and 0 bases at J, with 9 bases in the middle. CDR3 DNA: TGTGCCAGCAGCTTAGAAACATATATGAACACTGAAGCTTTCTTT. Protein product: CASSLETYMNTEAFF.